This TCR beta chain was captured by sequencing in a study of cytomegalovirus exposure and HLA in healthy donors. Study-level results: After further analysis at a later stage, 15,000 to 20,000 TCR beta sequences were associated with HLA alleles at 0.05 false discovery rate.

This CDR3 spans 15 amino acids. The germline gives CDR1 MNHEY, CDR2 SMNVEV (reference sequence). Between the trimmed V and J ends, which lost 2 bases and 0 bases, there was a span of 10 bases. This clone was seen once. What it binds is not known. Primers: 60 Vbeta forward and 13 Jbeta reverse. Here immunoSEQ multiplex PCR was the method, and the copy in TCRdb shows in-frame clones only, minus some. The sample includes about 140,000 clones, about 66% of them seen just once. The specimen was PBMCs. The rearrangement links TRBV27 to TRBJ1-1; possible D gene TRBD1, 6 bases. This receptor was identified in a male donor in good health and CMV-seronegative. The CDR3 DNA reads TGTGCCAGCAGTTTAGGACAGCCGATGAACACTGAAGCTTTCTTT. This sequence encodes CASSLGQPMNTEAFF.